A selection of T cell receptor beta chains follows, all from one sample in a study of beta chain features in type 1 diabetes. Here immunoSEQ multiplex PCR was the method, and the copy in TCRdb shows in-frame clones only, minus some. Of about 160,000 clones listed, about 9.4% were seen once; the top ten hold more than 0.45%. Sequencing input: central memory CD4+ T cells from blood. The receptors come from a young man with type 1 diabetes. CDR3s include the opening cysteine and the closing phenylalanine or tryptophan. The order of the fields is V gene, D gene, clone size, J gene, CDR3 DNA, CDR3 protein. The D gene is left open where the match is weak. Only some rows state a clone size, as once, few, many or a class for expanded clones.

v_call: TRBV2; d_call: TRBD1; clone_size: many; j_call: TRBJ2-2; cdr3_nt: TGTGCCAGCAGGACCGGGACAGGGGCGGCCGGGGAGCTGTTTTTT; cdr3_aa: CASRTGTGAAGELFF
v_call: TRBV18; d_call: NA; clone_size: NA; j_call: TRBJ1-2; cdr3_nt: TGTGCCAGCTCACCAGTCGGAGATGGCTACACCTTC; cdr3_aa: CASSPVGDGYTF
v_call: TRBV7-3; d_call: TRBD1; clone_size: few; j_call: TRBJ2-7; cdr3_nt: TGTGCCAGCAGCCGGGACAGGAACTACGAGCAGTACTTC; cdr3_aa: CASSRDRNYEQYF
v_call: TRBV4-2; d_call: TRBD1; clone_size: NA; j_call: TRBJ1-5; cdr3_nt: TGTGCCAGCAGCGCGGATGGGACAGAGGATCAGCCCCAGCATTTT; cdr3_aa: CASSADGTEDQPQHF
v_call: TRBV5-8; d_call: TRBD1; clone_size: NA; j_call: TRBJ1-2; cdr3_nt: TGTGCCAGCAGCTCTGACAGGGTTTATGGCTACACCTTC; cdr3_aa: CASSSDRVYGYTF
v_call: TRBV14; d_call: NA; clone_size: NA; j_call: TRBJ2-5; cdr3_nt: TGTGCCAGCAGCCACCAGGTCGGGGGAAGGGAGACCCAGTACTTC; cdr3_aa: CASSHQVGGRETQYF
v_call: TRBV7-2; d_call: NA; clone_size: NA; j_call: TRBJ2-7; cdr3_nt: TGTGCCAGCAGCCGTGGACTCTCCAGCTCCTACGAGCAGTACTTC; cdr3_aa: CASSRGLSSSYEQYF
v_call: TRBV28; d_call: NA; clone_size: few; j_call: TRBJ1-2; cdr3_nt: TGTGCCAGCATTCCACAGGCGAACTATGGCTACACCTTC; cdr3_aa: CASIPQANYGYTF
v_call: TRBV19; d_call: NA; clone_size: few; j_call: TRBJ2-1; cdr3_nt: TGTGCCAGTAGGGTTGGGGGGGCGCTTAGCAATGAGCAGTTCTTC; cdr3_aa: CASRVGGALSNEQFF
v_call: TRBV11-2; d_call: NA; clone_size: NA; j_call: TRBJ1-4; cdr3_nt: TGTGCCAGCAGCCCCCGGGCAGGGGTTAATGAAAAACTGTTTTTT; cdr3_aa: CASSPRAGVNEKLFF
v_call: TRBV7-3; d_call: TRBD1; clone_size: NA; j_call: TRBJ1-1; cdr3_nt: TGTGCCAGCAGCAAAGTAGGGACAGGGAACACTGAAGCTTTCTTT; cdr3_aa: CASSKVGTGNTEAFF
v_call: TRBV9; d_call: NA; clone_size: few; j_call: TRBJ1-3; cdr3_nt: TGTGCCAGCAGCGGATTCGGACAGTACGCTGGAAACACCATATATTTT; cdr3_aa: CASSGFGQYAGNTIYF
v_call: TRBV6-1; d_call: TRBD2; clone_size: NA; j_call: TRBJ2-1; cdr3_nt: TGTGCCAGCAGCCAGCCGGGACTAGCCAACAATGAGCAGTTCTTC; cdr3_aa: CASSQPGLANNEQFF
v_call: TRBV28; d_call: NA; clone_size: NA; j_call: TRBJ1-2; cdr3_nt: TGTGAAGCGGGGCCCACCGGGAGCTATGGCTACACCTTC; cdr3_aa: CEAGPTGSYGYTF
v_call: TRBV29-1; d_call: NA; clone_size: few; j_call: TRBJ1-3; cdr3_nt: TGCAGCGTTGAGTCGTCGAGCTCTGGAAACACCATATATTTT; cdr3_aa: CSVESSSSGNTIYF
v_call: TRBV11-3; d_call: NA; clone_size: few; j_call: TRBJ2-3; cdr3_nt: TGTGCCAGCAGCTTAGGAGTCGCGGGAATAGATACGCAGTATTTT; cdr3_aa: CASSLGVAGIDTQYF
v_call: TRBV7-2; d_call: NA; clone_size: NA; j_call: TRBJ2-7; cdr3_nt: TGTGCCAGCAGCTTAGTTTCCGGGGGACCGTACGAGCAGTACTTC; cdr3_aa: CASSLVSGGPYEQYF
v_call: TRBV27; d_call: TRBD1; clone_size: NA; j_call: TRBJ2-7; cdr3_nt: TGTGCCAGCAGTCACCGGGACAGGAGCTACGAGCAGTACTTC; cdr3_aa: CASSHRDRSYEQYF
v_call: TRBV2; d_call: TRBD1; clone_size: NA; j_call: TRBJ2-7; cdr3_nt: TGTGCCAGCACGGGGCAGGGGGCCTACGAGCAGTACTTC; cdr3_aa: CASTGQGAYEQYF
v_call: TRBV5-4; d_call: TRBD1; clone_size: few; j_call: TRBJ2-5; cdr3_nt: TGTGCCAGCAGCTTATCCGGGACAGAAGAGACCCAGTACTTC; cdr3_aa: CASSLSGTEETQYF
v_call: TRBV10-3; d_call: TRBD1; clone_size: NA; j_call: TRBJ1-2; cdr3_nt: TGTGCCATCAGAGGGACAGCAGCTAACTATGGCTACACCTTC; cdr3_aa: CAIRGTAANYGYTF
v_call: TRBV4-2; d_call: NA; clone_size: NA; j_call: TRBJ2-7; cdr3_nt: TGTGCCAGCAGCCAAGTTGACGGGAGCTCCTACGAGCAGTACTTC; cdr3_aa: CASSQVDGSSYEQYF
v_call: TRBV2; d_call: NA; clone_size: NA; j_call: TRBJ2-7; cdr3_nt: TGTGCCAGCAGTGATGTGACAACATCCTACGAGCAGTACTTC; cdr3_aa: CASSDVTTSYEQYF
v_call: TRBV7-2; d_call: TRBD1; clone_size: NA; j_call: TRBJ2-7; cdr3_nt: TGTGCCAGCAGCTTAGGATCAACCTGGGGACAGACCTACGAGCAGTACTTC; cdr3_aa: CASSLGSTWGQTYEQYF
v_call: TRBV28; d_call: NA; clone_size: few; j_call: TRBJ2-7; cdr3_nt: TGTGCCAGCAGTTCAGGTTTCTACGAGCAGTACTTC; cdr3_aa: CASSSGFYEQYF
v_call: TRBV2; d_call: NA; clone_size: few; j_call: TRBJ1-1; cdr3_nt: TGTGCCAGCATGTACAGGACAGATCAAGCTTTCTTT; cdr3_aa: CASMYRTDQAFF
v_call: TRBV5-1; d_call: NA; clone_size: NA; j_call: TRBJ2-2; cdr3_nt: TGCGCCAGCAGCTCGGAGGGGTCCGGGGAGCTGTTTTTT; cdr3_aa: CASSSEGSGELFF
v_call: TRBV4-2; d_call: NA; clone_size: NA; j_call: TRBJ1-4; cdr3_nt: TGTGCCAGCAGCCAAGTCGCGGAGAGAAATGAAAAACTGTTTTTT; cdr3_aa: CASSQVAERNEKLFF
v_call: TRBV7-9; d_call: NA; clone_size: few; j_call: TRBJ2-5; cdr3_nt: TGTGCCAGCAGCCCCTGGGGGAGGTTGGAAGAGACCCAGTACTTC; cdr3_aa: CASSPWGRLEETQYF
v_call: TRBV28; d_call: TRBD1; clone_size: NA; j_call: TRBJ1-1; cdr3_nt: TGTGCCAGCAGTTATGGGACAGCGGTGGGAGCTTTCTTT; cdr3_aa: CASSYGTAVGAFF
v_call: TRBV15; d_call: TRBD1; clone_size: NA; j_call: TRBJ1-2; cdr3_nt: TGTGCCACCAGTCGACAGGGTGGGGACTATGGCTACACCTTC; cdr3_aa: CATSRQGGDYGYTF
v_call: TRBV18; d_call: TRBD2; clone_size: few; j_call: TRBJ2-3; cdr3_nt: TGTGCCAGCTCACCCTCGCAGACCGGACTAGCGGGCACAGATACGCAGTATTTT; cdr3_aa: CASSPSQTGLAGTDTQYF
v_call: TRBV18; d_call: TRBD1; clone_size: few; j_call: TRBJ2-7; cdr3_nt: TGTGCCAGCTCACCTGGAACCGGGACAGGGGCCTACGAGCAGTACTTC; cdr3_aa: CASSPGTGTGAYEQYF
v_call: TRBV30; d_call: TRBD1; clone_size: NA; j_call: TRBJ2-5; cdr3_nt: TGTGCCTGGAGTCAACTGGGACAGGGCCTTATCTACTTC; cdr3_aa: CAWSQLGQGLIYF
v_call: TRBV7-3; d_call: NA; clone_size: NA; j_call: TRBJ2-2; cdr3_nt: TGTGCCAGCAGCTTATATCGGGGGAACACCGGGGAGCTGTTTTTT; cdr3_aa: CASSLYRGNTGELFF
v_call: TRBV30; d_call: NA; clone_size: NA; j_call: TRBJ1-1; cdr3_nt: TGTGCCTGGAGTCTCCTCTACTTGAACACTGAAGCTTTCTTT; cdr3_aa: CAWSLLYLNTEAFF
v_call: TRBV19; d_call: TRBD1; clone_size: many; j_call: TRBJ1-1; cdr3_nt: TGTGCCAGTACCAACCCTACGGACAGGCCTGAAGCTTTCTTT; cdr3_aa: CASTNPTDRPEAFF
v_call: TRBV5-4; d_call: TRBD2; clone_size: NA; j_call: TRBJ2-7; cdr3_nt: TGTGCCAGCAGCCAAGAGACTAGCGGAGGCTCCTACGAGCAGTACTTC; cdr3_aa: CASSQETSGGSYEQYF
v_call: TRBV5-4; d_call: NA; clone_size: NA; j_call: TRBJ2-3; cdr3_nt: TGTGCCAGCAGCTTGGCCGCAGGGCGCCTGGGGACAGATACGCAGTATTTT; cdr3_aa: CASSLAAGRLGTDTQYF
v_call: TRBV7-2; d_call: TRBD2; clone_size: NA; j_call: TRBJ2-1; cdr3_nt: TGTGCCAGCAGGGGAGACTGGGCTAGCGGGAGCCGTCCTGAGCAGTTCTTC; cdr3_aa: CASRGDWASGSRPEQFF
v_call: TRBV7-9; d_call: TRBD2; clone_size: few; j_call: TRBJ2-3; cdr3_nt: TGTGCCAGCAGCGTGCTAGCGGGAAGCACAGATACGCAGTATTTT; cdr3_aa: CASSVLAGSTDTQYF
v_call: TRBV7-9; d_call: NA; clone_size: few; j_call: TRBJ2-7; cdr3_nt: TGTGCCAGCAGCTACTTCTCCATCGGGGACTCCGAGCAGTACTTC; cdr3_aa: CASSYFSIGDSEQYF